This T cell receptor (beta chain) emerged from a study of T cells after yellow fever vaccination. A single record per CDR3 protein comes from TCRdb applying MiXCR to the 5' RACE reads. This sample has approximately 250,000 distinct CDR3 sequences; more than 6.5% occur once, and the top ten carry approximately 0.99%. This clonotype was seen at least ten times. Germline V gene sequence: CDR1 MNHEY, CDR2 SVGAGI. The CDR3 has 15 amino acids. Unmatched junction bases numbered 5, after V lost 0 bases and J lost 4 bases. Sequencing used CD4+ T cells sorted from PBMCs, obtained on the day of the yellow fever booster vaccination. The receptor was isolated from a man aged 25 to 45 who received the YFV17D yellow fever vaccine. This rearrangement joins TRBV6-5 to TRBJ2-5, with 7 bases matching TRBD1. Written as DNA, the CDR3 is TGTGCCAGCAGTTACTCGAACAGGGGCCTAGAGACCCAGTACTTC. It yields the protein CASSYSNRGLETQYF.